One sample yielded the 9 T cell receptor beta chains listed below, sequenced in a study of blood T cell repertoires in COVID-19. The protocol was immunoSEQ multiplex PCR, while the TCRdb copy is restricted to in-frame clones and leaves out a portion. The sample shows 110,000 or so clones, over 75% of them seen only once. Sequences were obtained from peripheral blood. The source of these receptors is a woman between 65 and 79 years old who had recovered from COVID-19.

The chain has TRBV23-1 and TRBJ1-5; D not resolved. TRBV23-1 is flagged as an ORF with uncertain function. The CDR3 consists of 11 residues. V lost 8 bases and J 7 bases, leaving 9 bases between the germline ends. Here the CDR3 DNA reads TGCGCCAGCTCCCCGGGGCAGCCCCAGCATTTT. It translates to CASSPGQPQHF.

This chain joins TRBV28 and TRBJ1-2; 8 bases line up with TRBD1. CDR3 length: 14 amino acids. Germline CDR1 reads MDHEN; CDR2 reads SYDVKM. V lost 2 bases to trimming and J lost 4 bases; unmatched junction nucleotides: 3. CDR3 sequence: CASSLGGTGYGYTF. In nucleotides, the CDR3 is TGTGCCAGCAGTTTAGGGGGGACAGGCTATGGCTACACCTTC.

The rearrangement uses TRBV28 and TRBJ2-3; 8 bases match TRBD1. Germline CDR1 is MDHEN and CDR2 is SYDVKM. The CDR3 consists of 14 residues. J was trimmed by 4 bases and V by 4 bases; bases with no gene match: 4. CDR3 in DNA: TGTGCCAGCAGTTACACACAGGGGGCAGATACGCAGTATTTT. Its protein is CASSYTQGADTQYF.

V gene TRBV9 combines with J gene TRBJ2-2; 9 bases are a match to TRBD2. CDR1 SGDLS and CDR2 YYNGEE come from the germline V gene. Trimming removed 1 base from V and 3 bases from J; junction bases left unmatched: 4. The CDR3 extends over 16 amino acids. CDR3 loop: CASSVSGGLYTGELFF. The CDR3 coding sequence is TGTGCCAGCAGCGTAAGCGGGGGGCTGTACACCGGGGAGCTGTTTTTT.

The chain links TRBV7-2 to TRBJ2-1; D may be TRBD2 (6 bases). The CDR3 loop spans 13 amino acids. Germline values: CDR1 SGHTA, CDR2 FQGNSA. The V and J ends lost 8 bases and 7 bases respectively, with 15 bases between them. The CDR3 protein is CASGNQLANEQFF. The DNA of the CDR3 is TGTGCCAGCGGGAACCAACTAGCTAATGAGCAGTTCTTC. Complete variable domain (other parts from reference TRBV7-2 and TRBJ2-1): GAGVSQSPSNKVTEKGKDVELRCDPISGHTALYWYRQSLGQGLEFLIYFQGNSAPDKSGLPSDRFSAERTGGSVSTLTIQRTQQEDSAVYLCASGNQLANEQFFGPGTRLTVL.

The V call is TRBV9, the J call TRBJ2-3, with TRBD1 matching over 7 bases. The CDR3 is 14 amino acids. Germline CDR1 and CDR2: SGDLS and YYNGEE. V was clipped by 3 bases and J by 2 bases; unmatched bases: 3. CDR3 residues: CASSGTGHTDTQYF. The CDR3 DNA is TGTGCCAGCAGCGGGACAGGTCACACAGATACGCAGTATTTT.

About this clone itself: The junction shows a germline mismatch at one end, possibly a read error. The chain couples TRBV18 to TRBJ1-1, with D perhaps matching TRBD1 (5 bases). The CDR3 is made up of 16 amino acids. The germline CDR1 and CDR2 sequences are KGHSH and LQKENI. The CDR3: CASSPKSFGARPEPSF. In DNA, the CDR3 is TGTGCCAGCTCACCCAAGTCCTTTGGGGCGCGTCCTGAGCCGTCATTT.

This rearrangement joins TRBV28 to TRBJ2-7; tentatively, D is TRBD2 (6 bases). The CDR3 covers 15 residues. Germline CDR1 reads MDHEN; CDR2 reads SYDVKM. Trimming pared 1 base from V and 0 bases from J, leaving 10 bases between. The CDR3: CASSLLGGGSYEQYF. The CDR3 bases are TGTGCCAGCAGTTTATTGGGAGGTGGCTCCTACGAGCAGTACTTC.

This clone has only a few counts. The rearrangement links TRBV4-2 to TRBJ1-3, with D hard to call. From germline, CDR1 is LGHNA and CDR2 YNFKEQ. V dropped 1 base and J dropped 4 bases, with 8 bases sitting between them. The CDR3 is made up of 14 amino acids. In DNA, the CDR3 is TGTGCCAGCAGCCAAGGTTATCAGGGAAACACCATATATTTT. Its protein is CASSQGYQGNTIYF.